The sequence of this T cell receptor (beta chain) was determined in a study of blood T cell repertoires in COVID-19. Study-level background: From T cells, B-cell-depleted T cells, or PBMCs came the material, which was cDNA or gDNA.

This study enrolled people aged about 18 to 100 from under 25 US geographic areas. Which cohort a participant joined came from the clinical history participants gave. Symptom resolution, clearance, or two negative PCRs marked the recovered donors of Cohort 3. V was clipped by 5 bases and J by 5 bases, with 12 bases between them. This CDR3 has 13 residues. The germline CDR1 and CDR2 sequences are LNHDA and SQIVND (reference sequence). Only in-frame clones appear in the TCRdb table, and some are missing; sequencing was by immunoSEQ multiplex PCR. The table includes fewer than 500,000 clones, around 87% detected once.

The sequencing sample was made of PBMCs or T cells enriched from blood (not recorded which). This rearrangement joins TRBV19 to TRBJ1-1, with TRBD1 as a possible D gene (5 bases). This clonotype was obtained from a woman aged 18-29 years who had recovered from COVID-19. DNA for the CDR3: TGTGCCAGTAGTCAAGGGGTTGGGACTGAAGCTTTCTTT. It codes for CASSQGVGTEAFF.